Presented here are 8 T cell receptor beta chains from one specimen sequenced in a study of cytomegalovirus exposure and HLA in healthy donors. Libraries were prepared by immunoSEQ multiplex PCR; TCRdb keeps only in-frame clonotypes and omits some of them. The sample has 150,000 to 200,000 clones, roughly 85% seen once. The material sequenced was PBMCs. The receptor source for this set is a man younger than 30 in good health and CMV-seropositive.

V is TRBV5-1 and J is TRBJ1-2; 8 positions match TRBD1. Germline CDR1 SGHRS, CDR2 YFSETQ. The CDR3 is 14 amino acids. V shed 0 bases, J shed 9 bases, and the junction held 7 bases outside the gene matches. The CDR3 DNA sequence: TGCGCCAGCAGCTTGGGACAGGGGCCTCTTAGCTACACCTTC. Its translation is CASSLGQGPLSYTF. Drawing the rest from reference TRBV5-1 and TRBJ1-2, the complete variable domain is KAGVTQTPRYLIKTRGQQVTLSCSPISGHRSVSWYQQTPGQGLQFLFEYFSETQRNKGNFPGRFSGRQFSNSRSEMNVSTLELGDSALYLCASSLGQGPLSYTFGSGTRLTVV.

In its sample, this clone was seen once. The chain couples TRBV5-1 to TRBJ1-1; no definite D call. Trimming stripped 0 bases from V and 5 bases from J, with 8 bases between. CDR1 is SGHRS and CDR2 is YFSETQ in the germline V gene. This CDR3 comprises 13 residues. CDR3 nucleotide sequence: TGCGCCAGCAGCTTGGGAGAGGGAACTGAAGCTTTCTTT. As protein: CASSLGEGTEAFF.

This clone turned up a few times. This chain connects TRBV2 to TRBJ1-1; D ambiguous. In germline, CDR1 is SNHLY, CDR2 FYNNEI. There are 13 residues in the CDR3. Trimming took off 7 bases at V and 6 bases at J, with 15 bases between the two ends. CDR3 amino acids: CASTPNSRSEAFF. The CDR3 region has the DNA TGTGCCAGCACTCCAAACAGTAGGTCTGAAGCTTTCTTT.

The chain is built from TRBV30 and TRBJ2-1; D is unresolved. CDR3 length: 14 amino acids. The V and J ends lost 1 base and 3 bases respectively, with 10 bases between them. Germline V lookup: CDR1 GTSNPN, CDR2 SVGIG (reference sequence). In DNA form, the CDR3 reads TGTGCCTGGAGTGGCCTCGGCGGCTACAATGAGCAGTTCTTC. Translation gives CAWSGLGGYNEQFF.

The chain recombines TRBV11-3 with TRBJ2-7; the D gene is possibly TRBD2 (6 bases). The V gene lost 6 bases and the J gene lost 6 bases, with 21 bases spanning the gap. This CDR3 has 15 amino acids. Germline CDR1 is SGHNT and CDR2 is YENEEA. CDR3 nucleotide sequence: TGTGCCAGCAGTCTTAATGGTGGGGGGTTTTCCGAGCAGTACTTC. It specifies CASSLNGGGFSEQYF. Full variable domain (remainder filled in from reference TRBV11-3 and TRBJ2-7): EAGVVQSPRYKIIEKKQPVAFWCNPISGHNTLYWYLQNLGQGPELLIRYENEEAVDDSQLPKDRFSAERLKGVDSTLKIQPAELGDSAVYLCASSLNGGGFSEQYFGPGTRLTVT.

This clone occurred a few times. This chain uses TRBV12-1 with TRBJ1-2. TRBV12-1 is an annotated pseudogene. This CDR3 is built from 16 residues. The CDR3 nucleotides read TGTGCCAGCAGCTTTGTTTCGCGGGCGGGGGACTATGGCTACACCTTC. Translation gives CASSFVSRAGDYGYTF.

The chain has TRBV7-9 and TRBJ2-7; possibly TRBD2 for D (7 bases). Germline V gives CDR1 SEHNR, CDR2 FQNEAQ (reference sequence). Trimming left V 0 bases short and J 2 bases short, with 11 bases between. CDR3 size: 15 residues. CDR3 bases: TGTGCCAGCAGCTTAGCGGGGGGGCCTACCTACGAGCAGTACTTC. It is translated as CASSLAGGPTYEQYF.

The chain combines TRBV27 with TRBJ1-1; the D is unclear. This CDR3 has 15 amino acids. The ends were cut back, 2 bases at V and 5 bases at J, with 15 bases in the middle. Per germline, CDR1 MNHEY and CDR2 SMNVEV (reference sequence). The CDR3 coding sequence is TGTGCCAGCAGTTTAATCCCCCCTGGAGGAACTGAAGCTTTCTTT. Its translation is CASSLIPPGGTEAFF.